This T cell receptor beta chain emerged from a study of blood T cell repertoires in COVID-19. On the study more broadly: The analysed material was cDNA or gDNA that came from T cells, B-cell-depleted T cells, or PBMCs.

Assay used: immunoSEQ multiplex PCR; TCRdb lists only in-frame clones, some missing. The data show around 250,000 clones, 70% to 90% seen once. Everyone who took part was 18 to 89 years old, and they came from about 25 US areas. The material sequenced was PBMCs or T cells enriched from blood (not recorded which). The receptor's source is a woman between 50 and 59 years old who had recovered from COVID-19.

This CDR3 is CASSLIDQGLVEQYF. In DNA form, the CDR3 reads TGCGCCAGCAGCTTAATCGACCAGGGTTTGGTCGAGCAGTACTTC. The chain has TRBV5-1 and TRBJ2-7, with D possibly being TRBD1 (5 bases). Germline V CDR1 and CDR2: SGHRS, YFSETQ. V was clipped by 2 bases and J by 6 bases, with 18 bases between them. This CDR3 region has 15 residues.